This T cell receptor (beta chain) was sequenced during a study of CD8 T cells in ankylosing spondylitis. One entry per CDR3 protein results from TCRdb running MiXCR on the 5' RACE reads. The sample includes about 190,000 distinct CDR3 sequences, over 10% of them seen just once. This clonotype was recorded many times. The CDR3 has 13 residues. Germline V gene lookup returns CDR1 SGHRS and CDR2 YFSETQ. Trimming removed 4 bases from V and 7 bases from J, with 11 bases in between. The TCR was taken from a female donor with ankylosing spondylitis or in good health (not recorded which). Sequences were obtained from blood, either unsorted or a sorted T cell fraction (not recorded which). The chain carries TRBV5-1 and TRBJ2-2; no clear D gene. CDR3 loop: CASSPAPNGELFF. CDR3 in DNA: TGCGCCAGCAGCCCAGCCCCGAACGGGGAGCTGTTTTTT.